This passage covers 3 T cell receptor beta chains from one sample sequenced in a study of cytomegalovirus exposure and HLA in healthy donors (dated 2017 in TCRdb). Libraries came from the immunoSEQ multiplex PCR assay. The multiplex PCR relied on a mix of 60 forward primers for TCR Vbeta segments and 13 reverse primers for TCR Jbeta segments. Entries here come from immuneACCESS through TCRdb and include only in-frame sequences with V and J called. Some clones fail to appear in such tables; in the studies checked, an unresolved V gene covers under half of the shortfall, and the cause of the remainder is unknown. The table for this sample lists about 98,000 clones; about three quarters of them were counted only once. Together, the top ten hold over 1.1% of the sample. Sequencing was done on a sample of PBMCs. These receptors all stem from a man aged 35 to 55 in good health and CMV-seronegative.

The chain has TRBV7-6 and TRBJ2-2, with D possibly TRBD2 on 5 matching bases. CDR1 is SGHVS and CDR2 is FNYEAQ in the germline V gene. Trimming removed 4 bases at V and 3 bases at J, with 15 bases between. This CDR3 region has 16 residues. CDR3 region: CASSYGGLMDTGELFF. DNA for the CDR3: TGTGCCAGCAGCTACGGCGGACTCATGGACACCGGGGAGCTGTTTTTT. Using reference TRBV7-6 and TRBJ2-2 for the parts outside the CDR3, the full variable domain is GAGVSQSPRYKVTKRGQDVALRCDPISGHVSLYWYRQALGQGPEFLTYFNYEAQQDKSGLPNDRFSAERPEGSISTLTIQRTEQRDSAMYRCASSYGGLMDTGELFFGEGSRLTVL.

V is TRBV18 and J is TRBJ1-2, with a tentative D call TRBD1 (6 bases). Germline lookup yields CDR1 KGHSH and CDR2 LQKENI. The CDR3 covers 15 residues. V lost 2 bases to trimming and J lost 4 bases, with 14 bases between them. This chain's CDR3 is CASSPSGDNVYGYTF. As DNA, the CDR3 is TGTGCCAGCTCACCATCCGGGGACAACGTCTATGGCTACACCTTC.

This clone came up a few times. The chain recombines TRBV6-5 with TRBJ1-3; D is ambiguous. The CDR3 runs to 15 residues. V was cut by 9 bases and J by 4 bases, with 19 bases left in between. The germline V gene encodes CDR1 MNHEY and CDR2 SVGAGI. The CDR3 region is CASWGTGFIGNTIYF. Written as DNA, the CDR3 is TGTGCCAGTTGGGGAACGGGGTTTATAGGAAACACCATATATTTT.